Each of the 8 T cell receptor beta chains below was sequenced from the same sample in a study of blood T cell repertoires in COVID-19. Sequencing used immunoSEQ multiplex PCR; TCRdb keeps in-frame clones, though not all of them. The repertoire holds about 180,000 clones, with around 90% as singletons. The sample was PBMCs or T cells enriched from blood (not recorded which). The receptors shown here come from a woman aged 18-29 years who had recovered from COVID-19.

The chain couples TRBV21-1 to TRBJ2-3; the table's D call of TRBD2 was not tested on the DNA. TRBV21-1 is described as a pseudogene. CDR3 length: 17 amino acids. The CDR3 sequence: CASSKEGLAGDTDTQYF. The CDR3 DNA follows: TGTGCCAGCAGCAAAGAAGGGCTAGCGGGGGACACAGATACGCAGTATTTT.

The chain is built from TRBV1 and TRBJ1-3; TRBD1, as called in the table, went unchecked against the DNA. TRBV1 has pseudogene status. The CDR3 spans 17 residues. The CDR3 spells CTSSPLQGWLAGNTIYF. CDR3 DNA: TGCACCAGCAGCCCGCTACAGGGCTGGCTGGCAGGAAACACCATATATTTT.

The V call is TRBV28, the J call TRBJ1-1; D uncertain. CDR3 size: 14 residues. The germline V and J ends were trimmed by 6 bases and 0 bases, with 11 bases remaining between them. Germline V gene sequence: CDR1 MDHEN, CDR2 SYDVKM. CDR3 loop: CASRRPPVNTEAFF. The CDR3 DNA sequence: TGTGCCAGCAGGAGGCCTCCAGTGAACACTGAAGCTTTCTTT.

Many counts were recorded for this clone. The chain links TRBV7-9 to TRBJ1-2; the match to TRBD1 covers 7 bases. Germline V gene sequence: CDR1 SEHNR, CDR2 FQNEAQ (reference sequence). The CDR3 extends over 15 amino acids. V lost 5 bases to trimming and J lost 8 bases; unmatched junction nucleotides: 14. CDR3 region: CASSERTQGVEGYTF. The CDR3 DNA is TGTGCCAGCAGCGAAAGAACTCAGGGGGTTGAGGGCTACACCTTC.

The chain joins TRBV6-4 to TRBJ2-1; 10 nucleotides agree with TRBD2. The CDR3 length is 13 residues. Looked up from germline, CDR1 is MRHNA and CDR2 is SNTAGT. J gave up 8 bases and V 5 bases, and 3 bases lay outside the gene matches. CDR3 sequence: CASSSGLAYEQFF. CDR3 nucleotide sequence: TGTGCCAGCAGTTCGGGACTAGCGTATGAGCAGTTCTTC.

The chain links TRBV11-2 to TRBJ2-7, with 10 bases aligning to TRBD2. V lost 3 bases and J lost 12; bases outside the gene matches: 14. The CDR3 totals 15 residues. The germline CDR1 and CDR2 sequences are SGHAT and FQNNGV. Written as DNA, the CDR3 is TGTGCCAGCAGCTTGGTTGGTGGAGCGGGGGGGCGACCGTACTTC. Translation: CASSLVGGAGGRPYF. The complete variable domain, with remaining parts taken from reference TRBV11-2 and TRBJ2-7, reads EAGVAQSPRYKIIEKRQSVAFWCNPISGHATLYWYQQILGQGPKLLIQFQNNGVVDDSQLPKDRFSAERLKGVDSTLKIQPAKLEDSAVYLCASSLVGGAGGRPYFGPGTRLTVT.

This clone was observed a single time. The chain is built from TRBV25-1 and TRBJ2-7; TRBD2 might be the D (6 bases). The germline V gene has CDR1 MGHDK and CDR2 SYGVNS. This CDR3 has 13 amino acids. The V and J ends lost 4 bases and 3 bases respectively, with 10 bases between them. The CDR3 protein is CASSGLASYEQYF. CDR3 coding DNA: TGTGCCAGCAGTGGGCTAGCGAGCTACGAGCAGTACTTC.

The chain recombines TRBV6-5 with TRBJ2-7, with TRBD1 matching 10 bases. Germline CDR1 is MNHEY and CDR2 is SVGAGI. The trim removed 5 bases at V and 0 bases at J, leaving 4 bases unmatched. The CDR3 is 15 residues long. DNA of the CDR3: TGTGCCAGCAGTAAGGACAGGGGGAGCTCCTACGAGCAGTACTTC. This translates into CASSKDRGSSYEQYF.